This entry lists 32 T cell receptor beta chains sequenced from one sample in a study of blood T cell repertoires in COVID-19. The data were produced by immunoSEQ multiplex PCR, yet TCRdb's version contains in-frame clones alone and is incomplete. The sample shows over 150,000 clones, about 87% of them seen only once. Specimen: peripheral blood. Source of these receptors: a man aged 55 to 70 with COVID-19, enrolled during active disease.

This clone appeared once. The chain employs TRBV6-5 and TRBJ1-2, with D uncertain. Trimming shortened V by 6 bases and J by 3 bases, and 14 bases separated the two germline ends. The CDR3 sequence is 14 residues long. CDR1 and CDR2 (germline): MNHEY, SVGAGI. This CDR3 reads CASSRIVTDYGYTF. DNA for the CDR3: TGTGCCAGCAGCCGAATCGTTACGGACTATGGCTACACCTTC.

The V gene is TRBV29-1, the J gene TRBJ1-6; D remains ambiguous. The CDR3 sequence is 13 residues long. Per germline, CDR1 SQVTM and CDR2 ANQGSEA. Trimming removed 0 bases from V and 9 bases from J, with 9 bases in between. CDR3 sequence: CSVEDGGSSPLHF. DNA of the CDR3: TGCAGCGTTGAAGACGGAGGGAGTTCACCCCTCCACTTT.

The chain recombines TRBV5-1 with TRBJ1-6, with a weak D call TRBD1 (6 bases). The CDR3 covers 13 residues. V lost 8 bases and J 7 bases, leaving 13 bases between the germline ends. Germline assignment: CDR1 SGHRS and CDR2 YFSETQ. The CDR3 region is CASRTEENSPLHF. DNA for the CDR3: TGCGCCAGTCGGACAGAAGAAAATTCACCCCTCCACTTT.

The rearrangement joins TRBV15 to TRBJ1-5; 8 nucleotides line up with TRBD1. CDR1 is LNHNV and CDR2 is YYDKDF in the germline V gene (reference sequence). V dropped 1 base and J dropped 5; count of bases not matched to a gene: 4. This CDR3 spans 15 amino acids. The CDR3 region is CATSRGGQVYQPQHF. In DNA, the CDR3 is TGTGCCACCAGCAGAGGGGGACAGGTTTATCAGCCCCAGCATTTT.

The rearrangement links TRBV27 to TRBJ1-5, with a tentative D call TRBD1 (6 bases). The length of the CDR3 is 15 residues. Deletions cut 2 bases from V and 0 bases from J, with 8 bases between. Germline CDR1 MNHEY, CDR2 SMNVEV (reference sequence). This CDR3 is CASSLGQSSNQPQHF. CDR3 coding DNA: TGTGCCAGCAGTTTAGGACAGAGTAGCAATCAGCCCCAGCATTTT.

This clone occurred a few times. V and J are TRBV18 and TRBJ2-7, with TRBD2 identical over 7 bases. The germline V gene has CDR1 KGHSH and CDR2 LQKENI. This CDR3 is 13 amino acids long. V shed 5 bases, J shed 2 bases, and the junction held 3 bases outside the gene matches. CDR3 in amino acids: CASSKGLAYEQYF. The CDR3 DNA reads TGTGCCAGCTCAAAAGGACTAGCCTACGAGCAGTACTTC.

The J gene is TRBJ2-5, the V gene TRBV6-6; 9 nucleotides align to TRBD1. The CDR3 is 16 residues long. J was trimmed by 7 bases and V by 6 bases; bases with no gene match: 15. The V gene's germline CDR1 is MNHNY and CDR2 SVGAGI (reference sequence). CDR3: CASRPEGTGRRGTQYF. The CDR3, as DNA: TGTGCCAGCAGACCCGAGGGGACAGGGCGTCGAGGGACCCAGTACTTC.

This sequence joins TRBV4-2 and TRBJ2-1; possibly TRBD1 for D (5 bases). CDR1 and CDR2 (germline): LGHNA, YNFKEQ. The CDR3 totals 19 residues. V lost 4 bases, J lost 0 bases, and 22 bases lay in between. Here the CDR3 reads CASSLTSIGAESSYNEQFF. In DNA form, the CDR3 reads TGTGCCAGCAGCCTAACCTCCATAGGGGCGGAAAGCTCCTACAATGAGCAGTTCTTC.

The chain uses TRBV3-1 (or the pseudogene TRBV3-2) and TRBJ1-4; 9 bases line up with TRBD1. CDR3 size: 17 residues. Trimming cost V 3 bases and J 5 bases; bases outside gene matches: 10. Germline-derived CDR1 and CDR2 are LGHDT and YNNKEL (reference sequence). The CDR3 bases are TGTGCCAGCAGCCACTATTCCCGTGGACAGGGGAATGAAAAACTGTTTTTT. This codes for CASSHYSRGQGNEKLFF.

The J gene is TRBJ2-4, the V gene TRBV7-2; TRBD1 agrees at 9 bases. The CDR3 extends over 18 amino acids. CDR1 is SGHTA and CDR2 is FQGNSA in the germline V gene. J lost 6 bases, V lost 1 base, and 13 bases had no gene match. The CDR3 protein is CASSLDGTGGLLTNIQYF. The CDR3 DNA sequence: TGTGCCAGCAGCTTAGATGGTACAGGGGGCTTACTTACAAACATTCAGTACTTC. The variable domain in full, with the rest retrieved from reference TRBV7-2 and TRBJ2-4, is GAGVSQSPSNKVTEKGKDVELRCDPISGHTALYWYRQSLGQGLEFLIYFQGNSAPDKSGLPSDRFSAERTGGSVSTLTIQRTQQEDSAVYLCASSLDGTGGLLTNIQYFGAGTRLSVL.

On this clone: Lacking the conserved final phenylalanine or tryptophan, this CDR3 likely reflects a read error. Because the CDR3's place on the DNA is in doubt, the DNA is left out and the CDR3 is given as listed by TCRdb. The J gene is TRBJ1-1, the V gene TRBV6-2 or TRBV6-3; no DNA check was done on the table's D call, TRBD1. The germline V gene has CDR1 MNHEY and CDR2 SVGEGT. A total of 11 residues make up the CDR3, ends included. The CDR3 sequence is CASSSIYWTVV.

The V gene is TRBV2, the J gene TRBJ1-4; D remains unclear. Per the germline V gene, CDR1 is SNHLY and CDR2 is FYNNEI. Trimming cost V 7 bases and J 6 bases, with 12 bases left between them. This CDR3 has 13 amino acids. The CDR3 is CASKPTVDEKLFF. The CDR3, as DNA: TGTGCCAGCAAGCCCACTGTGGATGAAAAACTGTTTTTT.

The gene calls are TRBV2 and TRBJ1-5; D uncertain. The CDR3 totals 15 residues. The ends were cut back, 2 bases at V and 3 bases at J, with 11 bases in the middle. Germline CDR1 SNHLY, CDR2 FYNNEI. CDR3 region: CASSEIGSYNQPQHF. The CDR3 region has the DNA TGTGCCAGCAGTGAAATCGGGTCCTACAATCAGCCCCAGCATTTT.

The chain has TRBV2 and TRBJ1-4; 7 bases are a match to TRBD1. The length of the CDR3 is 15 residues. The V and J ends lost 6 bases and 3 bases, in that order; junction bases with no gene match: 7. Germline V gene sequence: CDR1 SNHLY, CDR2 FYNNEI. CDR3 bases: TGTGCCAGCAGGGGACAGCCCGTGGCTAATGAAAAACTGTTTTTT. Translated: CASRGQPVANEKLFF. Full variable domain (rest looked up from reference TRBV2 and TRBJ1-4): EPEVTQTPSHQVTQMGQEVILRCVPISNHLYFYWYRQILGQKVEFLVSFYNNEISEKSEIFDDQFSVERPDGSNFTLKIRSTKLEDSAMYFCASRGQPVANEKLFFGSGTQLSVL.

The J gene is TRBJ1-6, the V gene TRBV27; D gene unclear. With 10 bases removed from V and 4 bases from J, the gap between germline ends came to 17 bases. The CDR3 consists of 15 residues. The germline CDR1 and CDR2 sequences are MNHEY and SMNVEV (reference sequence). The CDR3 sequence is CATAAGVAYNSPLHF. The CDR3 DNA reads TGTGCCACCGCTGCCGGGGTAGCTTATAATTCACCCCTCCACTTT.

About this clone: Other nucleotide sequences from this sample produce the same CDR3. The chain employs TRBV3-1 (or the pseudogene TRBV3-2) and TRBJ2-7; 7 nucleotides match TRBD1. In germline, CDR1 is LGHDT, CDR2 YNNKEL (reference sequence). V shed 4 bases, J shed 4 bases, and the junction held 7 bases outside the gene matches. The CDR3 runs 14 residues. The CDR3: CASSPRQGAYEQYF. The CDR3, as DNA: TGTGCCAGCAGCCCCCGACAGGGCGCTTACGAGCAGTACTTC.

The rearrangement links TRBV4-1 to TRBJ2-6, with a tentative D call TRBD2 (6 bases). The V gene lost 5 bases and the J gene lost 2 bases, with 10 bases spanning the gap. The germline gives CDR1 MGHRA, CDR2 YSYEKL. The CDR3 is 15 residues long. The CDR3 region is CASSSGVTGANVLTF. The CDR3 nucleotides are TGCGCCAGCAGCTCGGGGGTTACTGGGGCCAACGTCCTGACTTTC.

The chain joins TRBV27 to TRBJ2-3, with D possibly being TRBD2 (5 bases). Trimming cost V 4 bases and J 2 bases, with 16 bases left between them. This CDR3 is 16 amino acids long. Germline CDR1 MNHEY, CDR2 SMNVEV (reference sequence). CDR3 sequence: CASSSGGLLITDTQYF. Written as DNA, the CDR3 is TGTGCCAGCAGTTCTGGAGGACTTCTTATCACAGATACGCAGTATTTT.

V and J are TRBV28 and TRBJ2-7, with D perhaps TRBD1 (6 bases). Trimming pared 3 bases from V and 3 bases from J, leaving 15 bases between. The CDR3 is made up of 15 amino acids. CDR1 and CDR2 from the germline V gene are MDHEN and SYDVKM. CDR3 sequence: CASSLSLTGYYEQYF. The CDR3, as DNA: TGTGCCAGCAGTTTGTCACTTACAGGGTACTACGAGCAGTACTTC.

The chain is built from TRBV5-1 and TRBJ2-3, with D maybe TRBD1 (6 bases). Trimming left V 4 bases short and J 1 base short, with 16 bases between. Germline lookup yields CDR1 SGHRS and CDR2 YFSETQ. CDR3 length equals 16 residues. Here the CDR3 DNA reads TGCGCCAGCAGCACTACTCCGGACAGACGCACAGATACGCAGTATTTT. This translates into CASSTTPDRRTDTQYF.

The chain is built from TRBV25-1 and TRBJ1-1; no definite D call. Germline values: CDR1 MGHDK, CDR2 SYGVNS. V lost 2 bases and J lost 4, with 11 bases in between. This CDR3 contains 14 residues. This chain's CDR3 is CASSEGELSTEAFF. CDR3 in DNA: TGTGCCAGCAGTGAAGGTGAGTTGAGCACTGAAGCTTTCTTT.

J is TRBJ2-1 and V is TRBV9; no firm D call. The CDR3 has 17 amino acids. CDR1 is SGDLS, CDR2 YYNGEE, per germline. The ends were cut back, 1 base at V and 0 bases at J, with 14 bases in the middle. Here the CDR3 reads CASSVRIALSSYNEQFF. The CDR3 DNA sequence: TGTGCCAGCAGCGTAAGGATAGCTTTGAGCTCCTACAATGAGCAGTTCTTC.

The CDR3 nucleotides are TGCGCCAGCAGCTTGGTCGTTAGCGGGAATCAGCAGTTCTTC. As protein: CASSLVVSGNQQFF. The gene calls are TRBV5-1 and TRBJ2-1, with 8 bases that match TRBD2. CDR3 length: 14 residues. The germline gives CDR1 SGHRS, CDR2 YFSETQ. V shed 0 bases, J shed 11 bases, and the junction held 7 bases outside the gene matches.

This chain links TRBV24-1 with TRBJ2-7, with 8 bases lining up with TRBD1. The junction had 6 bases not matched to a gene; V was cut back by 3 bases and J by 0 bases. The germline CDR1 and CDR2 sequences are KGHDR and SFDVKD. CDR3 length equals 16 residues. The CDR3 region is CATSDPGQASSYEQYF. CDR3 nucleotides: TGTGCCACCAGTGATCCGGGACAGGCTTCCTCCTACGAGCAGTACTTC.

This sequence joins TRBV10-3 and TRBJ2-7; 8 bases line up with TRBD2. CDR1 is ENHRY and CDR2 is SYGVKD in the germline V gene. Trimming cost V 0 bases and J 3 bases; bases outside gene matches: 4. The CDR3 extends over 15 amino acids. The CDR3 sequence is CAISESTSGNYEQYF. For the CDR3, the DNA is TGTGCCATCAGTGAGTCTACTAGCGGAAACTACGAGCAGTACTTC.

The genes are TRBV5-8 and TRBJ2-1, with TRBD2 matching over 9 bases. J lost 3 bases, V lost 2 bases, and 3 bases had no gene match. CDR3 length: 15 amino acids. The V gene's germline CDR1 is SGHTS and CDR2 YDEGEE. The CDR3 sequence: CASSLTAGGYNEQFF. The DNA of the CDR3 is TGTGCCAGCAGCTTAACAGCGGGAGGCTACAATGAGCAGTTCTTC.

This sequence joins TRBV5-6 and TRBJ2-1, with D possibly TRBD1 on 6 matching bases. Looked up from germline, CDR1 is SGHDT and CDR2 is YYEEEE. The V end was cut by 2 bases, the J end by 8 bases, with 8 bases between. This CDR3 is 12 amino acids long. In nucleotides, the CDR3 is TGTGCCAGCAGCTTTGGGGGCTATGAGCAGTTCTTC. This codes for CASSFGGYEQFF.

The chain employs TRBV11-1 and TRBJ2-1, with 7 bases fitting TRBD1. This CDR3 region has 16 residues. With V trimmed by 5 bases and J by 5 bases, 12 bases remained unmatched. Per germline, CDR1 SGHAT and CDR2 FQDESV (reference sequence). CDR3 sequence (DNA): TGTGCCAGCAGCCTGACCCTCCCGGGGACAGACAATGAGCAGTTCTTC. Translating it yields CASSLTLPGTDNEQFF.

The rearrangement links TRBV18 to TRBJ1-2, with a weak D call TRBD1 (5 bases). The ends were cut back, 0 bases at V and 2 bases at J, with 16 bases in the middle. CDR1 and CDR2 from the germline V gene are KGHSH and LQKENI. The CDR3 contains 17 residues. The CDR3 here is CASSPPIGGAVNYGYTF. The CDR3 DNA reads TGTGCCAGCTCACCACCAATAGGAGGGGCCGTGAACTATGGCTACACCTTC.

This sequence joins TRBV9 and TRBJ2-3; 14 positions match TRBD2. CDR3 length equals 17 residues. J gave up 6 bases and V 3 bases, and 9 bases lay outside the gene matches. CDR1 is SGDLS, CDR2 YYNGEE, per germline. This CDR3 reads CASSARLAGGRVDTQYF. CDR3 coding DNA: TGTGCCAGCAGCGCACGACTAGCGGGGGGGCGAGTCGATACGCAGTATTTT.

V usage is TRBV28 and J usage is TRBJ1-2, with D hard to call. Deletions cut 7 bases from V and 2 bases from J, with 14 bases between. This CDR3 region has 14 residues. Germline V gene sequence: CDR1 MDHEN, CDR2 SYDVKM. CDR3 DNA sequence: TGTGCCAGCACTCAGGAGGTAGGCAACTATGGCTACACCTTC. It yields the protein CASTQEVGNYGYTF.

This clone has just one count. V usage is TRBV19 and J usage is TRBJ2-1; 8 positions match TRBD1. V lost 6 bases to trimming and J lost 5 bases; unmatched junction nucleotides: 3. The CDR3 runs 13 residues. Germline CDR1 reads LNHDA; CDR2 reads SQIVND (reference sequence). The CDR3 region is CASRMTGDNEQFF. The CDR3 DNA is TGTGCCAGTAGAATGACAGGGGACAATGAGCAGTTCTTC.